The 9 T cell receptor beta chains reported below all come from one sample, sequenced in a study of vaccination and CD4 T cells after COVID-19. For these TCRs, the target antigens are not known. This sample's treatment: roughly 10-day PBMC culture with coronavirus spike peptide pools or control peptides (ViraFEST assay). Sequencing of cultured CD4+ T cell DNA used the Oncomine TCR Beta short-read assay. MiXCR was run by TCRdb on the PCR reads, yielding one entry per CDR3 protein. There are under 25,000 distinct CDR3 sequences in the sample; approximately 80% occur only once, and about 18% lies in the top ten. Here the sequenced sample was CD4+ T cells from blood, cultured in vitro, taken after SARS-CoV-2 vaccination. These receptor sequences come from a human donor who received a COVID-19 vaccine.

This sequence joins TRBV7-2 and TRBJ1-2, with 10 bases fitting TRBD1. This CDR3 has 14 amino acids. Germline lookup yields CDR1 SGHTA and CDR2 FQGNSA. The J segment lost 7 bases and the V segment lost 5 bases, leaving 7 bases of the junction unmatched. In DNA, the CDR3 is TGTGCCAGCAGCCCCCGGACAGGGGGAACTGGCTACACCTTC. Its protein product is CASSPRTGGTGYTF.

The rearrangement uses TRBV19 and TRBJ1-1; weak D call: TRBD1 (6 bases). Looked up from germline, CDR1 is LNHDA and CDR2 is SQIVND (reference sequence). The CDR3 spans 15 residues. The V and J ends lost 7 bases and 5 bases respectively, with 20 bases between them. Here the CDR3 reads CASTPGGGSRTEAFF. The CDR3 DNA sequence: TGTGCCAGTACCCCTGGAGGGGGTTCACGGACTGAAGCTTTCTTT. The full variable domain, in which reference TRBV19 and TRBJ1-1 provide the parts outside the CDR3, is DGGITQSPKYLFRKEGQNVTLSCEQNLNHDAMYWYRQDPGQGLRLIYYSQIVNDFQKGDIAEGYSVSREKKESFPLTVTSAQKNPTAFYLCASTPGGGSRTEAFFGQGTRLTVV.

The chain links TRBV19 to TRBJ1-2; D remains unclear. This CDR3 comprises 12 residues. V dropped 3 bases and J dropped 6 bases, with 8 bases sitting between them. CDR1 LNHDA and CDR2 SQIVND come from the germline V gene (reference sequence). The CDR3: CASSIGGDGYTF. The CDR3 bases are TGTGCCAGTAGTATTGGCGGGGATGGCTACACCTTC. Full variable domain (rest looked up from reference TRBV19 and TRBJ1-2): DGGITQSPKYLFRKEGQNVTLSCEQNLNHDAMYWYRQDPGQGLRLIYYSQIVNDFQKGDIAEGYSVSREKKESFPLTVTSAQKNPTAFYLCASSIGGDGYTFGSGTRLTVV.

V is TRBV24-1 and J is TRBJ2-2; no definite D call. CDR1 is KGHDR and CDR2 is SFDVKD in the germline V gene. Between the trimmed V and J ends, which lost 2 bases and 9 bases, there was a span of 6 bases. The CDR3 consists of 12 residues. This chain's CDR3 is CATSDYYRELFF. CDR3 nucleotide sequence: TGTGCCACCAGTGATTACTATCGGGAGCTGTTTTTT.

The chain is built from TRBV7-6 and TRBJ2-5; D unclear. This CDR3 spans 11 amino acids. Trimming shortened V by 2 bases and J by 2 bases, and 0 bases separated the two germline ends. Germline loops: CDR1 SGHVS, CDR2 FNYEAQ. The CDR3 DNA reads TGTGCCAGCAGCTTACAAGAGACCCAGTACTTC. It encodes CASSLQETQYF.

The genes are TRBV6-5 and TRBJ1-6, with 9 bases lining up with TRBD1. The CDR3 sequence is 15 residues long. Germline V gene sequence: CDR1 MNHEY, CDR2 SVGAGI. After removal of 4 bases from V and 9 bases from J, the junction contained 7 bases not matched to a gene. This chain's CDR3 is CASSSTQGASSPLHF. In nucleotides, the CDR3 is TGTGCCAGCAGTTCGACACAGGGGGCCAGTTCACCCCTCCACTTT.

This clonotype was detected a few times. The chain is built from TRBV19 and TRBJ1-3; D is unresolved. Trimming stripped 10 bases from V and 12 bases from J, with 13 bases between. Germline V gives CDR1 LNHDA, CDR2 SQIVND (reference sequence). The CDR3 is made up of 10 amino acids. The CDR3 DNA reads as TGTGCCACGAAGAGTACGGGCATATATTTT. This gives the protein CATKSTGIYF.

The gene calls are TRBV5-4 and TRBJ2-6, with unresolved D. V was pared by 4 bases and J by 0 bases, with 11 bases between. The CDR3 totals 16 residues. Per germline, CDR1 SGHNT and CDR2 YYREEE (reference sequence). CDR3 in DNA: TGTGCCAGCAGCACCCGTGTGAGCTCTGGGGCCAACGTCCTGACTTTC. Protein sequence: CASSTRVSSGANVLTF.

This chain links TRBV24-1 with TRBJ2-3; the D is unclear. Trimming pared 1 base from V and 4 bases from J, leaving 8 bases between. This CDR3 has 14 residues. CDR1 and CDR2 (germline): KGHDR, SFDVKD. The CDR3 nucleotides read TGTGCCACCAGTGATTTTTGGGCTTCAGATACGCAGTATTTT. This translates into CATSDFWASDTQYF.